The rows below give T cell receptor beta chains drawn from one sample of a study of blood T cell repertoires in COVID-19. Produced via immunoSEQ multiplex PCR; TCRdb's table is partial and in-frame only. The sample contains tens of thousands of clones, around nine tenths of which appear only once. Specimen: peripheral blood. All receptors come from an older man with active or convalescent COVID-19. Each CDR3 is given with its conserved first and last residue. A D gene is named only where the DNA matches it firmly. Not every row has a clone size; where given, it reads once, few, many or a size class.

d_call	v_call	clone_size	cdr3_length	j_call	cdr3_aa	cdr3_nt
.	TRBV7-9	.	15	TRBJ2-7	CASSRAGSGSYEQYF	TGTGCCAGCAGCCGCGCCGGGTCGGGGTCCTACGAGCAGTACTTC
.	TRBV6-2/TRBV6-3	.	18	TRBJ2-4	CASSYSRTELRAKNIQYF	TGTGCCAGCAGTTACTCGAGGACAGAGCTAAGGGCCAAAAACATTCAGTACTTC
.	TRBV6-1	.	15	TRBJ1-4	CASSESQGSYEKLFF	TGTGCCAGCAGTGAATCGCAGGGAAGCTATGAAAAACTGTTTTTT
TRBD1	TRBV28	.	15	TRBJ1-6	CASSPGGQVVSPLHF	TGTGCCAGCAGCCCTGGGGGACAGGTCGTTTCACCCCTCCACTTT
.	TRBV5-6	.	15	TRBJ2-7	CASSRGTPHSYEQYF	TGTGCCAGCAGCCGAGGGACACCTCATTCCTACGAGCAGTACTTC
TRBD2	TRBV27	.	16	TRBJ2-7	CASSRSGLAEPYEQYF	TGTGCCAGCAGTAGATCGGGACTAGCGGAACCCTACGAGCAGTACTTC
.	TRBV5-1	.	16	TRBJ2-2	CASSLDPGVNTGELFF	TGCGCCAGCAGCTTGGATCCGGGGGTTAACACCGGGGAGCTGTTTTTT
TRBD2	TRBV6-5	.	14	TRBJ2-7	CASRGASGFYEQYF	TGTGCCAGCAGGGGGGCTAGCGGGTTCTACGAGCAGTACTTC
.	TRBV27	.	13	TRBJ2-7	CASNSWEDGEQYF	TGTGCCAGCAACTCATGGGAGGACGGAGAGCAGTACTTC
TRBD2	TRBV24-1	.	22	TRBJ2-1	CATSASTGDERTSGIRGNEQFF	TGTGCCACCAGTGCTTCAACAGGGGACGAGAGGACTAGCGGGATCCGCGGCAATGAGCAGTTCTTC
TRBD1	TRBV5-1	.	14	TRBJ2-2	CASSQGQATGELFF	TGCGCCAGCAGCCAGGGACAGGCTACCGGGGAGCTGTTTTTT
.	TRBV7-9	.	17	TRBJ2-5	CASSPLTEGPYQETQYF	TGTGCCAGCAGCCCCCTGACGGAGGGGCCTTACCAAGAGACCCAGTACTTC
.	TRBV4-1	.	12	TRBJ2-1	CASSLVYNEQFF	TGCGCCAGCAGTCTTGTATACAATGAGCAGTTCTTC
.	TRBV28	.	12	TRBJ2-7	CASSILGGEQYF	TGTGCCAGCAGTATACTGGGGGGAGAGCAGTACTTC
.	TRBV6-5	.	14	TRBJ1-3	CASSTLTGGNTIYF	TGTGCCAGCAGTACCCTAACAGGGGGAAACACCATATATTTT
.	TRBV11-2	once	13	TRBJ1-4	CASSLSLGGKLFF	TGTGCCAGCAGCTTATCGCTGGGAGGAAAACTGTTTTTT
TRBD1	TRBV2	.	17	TRBJ2-1	CASSEVGGQGGKTEQFF	TGTGCCAGCAGTGAAGTTGGGGGACAGGGAGGAAAGACTGAGCAGTTCTTC
TRBD1	TRBV2	.	13	TRBJ1-5	CASREDRVQPQHF	TGTGCCAGCAGGGAGGACAGGGTTCAGCCCCAGCATTTT
TRBD2	TRBV4-2	.	17	TRBJ2-4	CASSQGGGESGRDIQYF	TGTGCCAGCAGCCAAGGGGGGGGAGAATCCGGGAGGGACATTCAGTACTTC
TRBD1	TRBV28	.	14	TRBJ2-7	CASSQDRVPYEQYF	TGTGCCAGCAGTCAGGACAGGGTCCCCTACGAGCAGTACTTC
.	TRBV28	.	15	TRBJ1-2	CASSSSGGARNGYTF	TGTGCCAGCAGTTCGAGCGGCGGGGCCAGAAACGGCTACACCTTC
.	TRBV12-3/TRBV12-4	.	12	TRBJ1-5	CASTQADQPQHF	TGTGCCAGCACCCAGGCCGATCAGCCCCAGCATTTT
.	TRBV30	.	12	TRBJ2-3	CAGEGSGDTQYF	TGTGCCGGAGAAGGTAGCGGAGATACGCAGTATTTT
.	TRBV28	once	13	TRBJ1-2	CASSAGTNYGYTF	TGTGCCAGCAGTGCGGGGACTAACTATGGCTACACCTTC
TRBD2	TRBV7-2	.	14	TRBJ2-1	CASTLAGHYNEQFF	TGTGCCAGTACCCTAGCGGGACACTACAATGAGCAGTTCTTC
.	TRBV11-2	.	12	TRBJ1-4	CASSLSAGALFF	TGTGCCAGCAGCTTGTCGGCGGGGGCACTGTTTTTT
TRBD2	TRBV9	once	16	TRBJ2-3	CASSTRLADFTDTQYF	TGTGCCAGCAGCACCCGACTAGCGGACTTCACAGATACGCAGTATTTT
.	TRBV9	.	17	TRBJ1-4	CASSVGAGWMANEKLFF	TGTGCCAGCAGCGTAGGGGCAGGGTGGATGGCTAATGAAAAACTGTTTTTT
.	TRBV19	.	13	TRBJ1-3	CASMWSSGNTIYF	TGTGCCAGTATGTGGAGCTCTGGAAACACCATATATTTT
TRBD2	TRBV13	.	19	TRBJ2-7	CASSGRTRTPGLARYEQYF	TGTGCCAGCAGTGGTAGGACAAGAACTCCGGGACTAGCGAGGTACGAGCAGTACTTC
.	TRBV27	.	15	TRBJ1-1	CASSSETVERTEAFF	TGTGCCAGCAGTTCCGAGACAGTTGAGAGGACTGAAGCTTTCTTT
TRBD1	TRBV10-3	.	14	TRBJ1-1	CASKGQGGGTEAFF	TGTGCCAGCAAGGGACAGGGAGGTGGCACTGAAGCTTTCTTT
.	TRBV4-1	.	17	TRBJ1-6	CASSQETPGDSDSPLHF	TGCGCCAGCAGCCAAGAAACTCCAGGGGATTCGGATTCACCCCTCCACTTT
.	TRBV28	.	13	TRBJ1-5	CASSQGGRQPQHF	TGTGCCAGCAGTCAAGGAGGTCGTCAGCCCCAGCATTTT
.	TRBV7-8	.	12	TRBJ1-6	CASSSNNSPLHF	TGTGCCAGCAGCTCAAATAATTCACCCCTCCACTTT
TRBD1	TRBV10-3	once	14	TRBJ2-1	CAISESQRGQKQFF	TGTGCCATCAGTGAGTCTCAGAGGGGGCAGAAGCAGTTCTTC
.	TRBV2	.	13	TRBJ1-2	CASTTPPHEGYTF	TGTGCCAGCACGACACCCCCTCATGAAGGCTACACCTTC
.	TRBV9	.	13	TRBJ1-2	CASSVDSGNGYTF	TGTGCCAGCAGCGTAGACTCAGGAAATGGCTACACCTTC
TRBD1	TRBV28	.	17	TRBJ1-3	CASCLGGQGAGGNTIYF	TGTGCCAGCTGCCTTGGGGGACAGGGGGCGGGTGGAAACACCATATATTTT
TRBD1	TRBV5-1	once	15	TRBJ1-3	CASSLGTGGGNTIYF	TGCGCCAGCAGCTTGGGGACAGGGGGTGGAAACACCATATATTTT
.	TRBV7-3	.	13	TRBJ2-3	CASSLRGGDTQYF	TGTGCCAGCAGCTTACGCGGCGGGGATACGCAGTATTTT
.	TRBV5-1	.	16	TRBJ2-2	CASSLARGTNTGELFF	TGCGCCAGCAGCTTGGCGAGAGGCACGAACACCGGGGAGCTGTTTTTT